This T cell receptor beta chain comes out of a study of OX40 agonist ivuxolimab in advanced cancers. Trimming cost V 5 bases and J 4 bases, with 15 bases left between them. Germline loops: CDR1 ENHRY, CDR2 SYGVKD. The CDR3 consists of 14 residues. Measured with immunoSEQ multiplex PCR; TCRdb has only the in-frame clones, and not every one. The table shows 26,000 or so clones, with about 70% occurring only once. The source is an adult with an advanced solid tumor such as melanoma, head and neck, liver or kidney cancer. Sequencing was performed on CD4+ or CD8+ T cells sorted from blood, taken in a trial of the OX40 agonist ivuxolimab. This chain uses TRBV10-3 with TRBJ2-7; no clear D. For the CDR3, the DNA is TGTGCCATCAGTTATTCAGACTCGGTGTACGAGCAGTACTTC. Amino acid sequence: CAISYSDSVYEQYF.